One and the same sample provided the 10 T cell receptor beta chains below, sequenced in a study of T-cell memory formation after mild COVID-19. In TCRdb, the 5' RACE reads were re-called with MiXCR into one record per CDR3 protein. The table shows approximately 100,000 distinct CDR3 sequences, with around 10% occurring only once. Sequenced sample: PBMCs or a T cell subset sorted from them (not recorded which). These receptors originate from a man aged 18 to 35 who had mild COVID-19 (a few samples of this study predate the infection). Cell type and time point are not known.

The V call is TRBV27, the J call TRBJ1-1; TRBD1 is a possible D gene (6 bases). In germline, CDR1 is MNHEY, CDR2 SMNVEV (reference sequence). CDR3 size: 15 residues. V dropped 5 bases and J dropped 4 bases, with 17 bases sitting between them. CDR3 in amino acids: CASSHFITGTTEAFF. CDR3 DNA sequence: TGTGCCAGCAGTCATTTTATTACAGGGACCACTGAAGCTTTCTTT.

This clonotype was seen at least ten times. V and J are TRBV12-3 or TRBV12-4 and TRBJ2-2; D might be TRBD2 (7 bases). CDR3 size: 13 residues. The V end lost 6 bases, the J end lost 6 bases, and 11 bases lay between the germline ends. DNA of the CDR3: TGTGCCAGCAGCTTCGGGGGGCCCGGGGAGCTGTTTTTT. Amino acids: CASSFGGPGELFF.

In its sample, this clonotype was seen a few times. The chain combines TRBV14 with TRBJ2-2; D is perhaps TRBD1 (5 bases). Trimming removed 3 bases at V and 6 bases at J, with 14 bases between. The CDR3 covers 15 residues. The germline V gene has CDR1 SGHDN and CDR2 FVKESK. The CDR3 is CASSHRVRQSGELFF. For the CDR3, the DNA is TGTGCCAGCAGCCACAGGGTACGACAGTCCGGGGAGCTGTTTTTT.

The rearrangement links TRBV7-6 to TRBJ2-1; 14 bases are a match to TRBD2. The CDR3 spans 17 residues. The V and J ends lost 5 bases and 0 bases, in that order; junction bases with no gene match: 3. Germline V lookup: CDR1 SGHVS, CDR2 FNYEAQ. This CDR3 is CASSQGLAGASYNEQFF. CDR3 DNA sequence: TGTGCCAGCAGCCAGGGACTAGCGGGGGCCTCCTACAATGAGCAGTTCTTC.

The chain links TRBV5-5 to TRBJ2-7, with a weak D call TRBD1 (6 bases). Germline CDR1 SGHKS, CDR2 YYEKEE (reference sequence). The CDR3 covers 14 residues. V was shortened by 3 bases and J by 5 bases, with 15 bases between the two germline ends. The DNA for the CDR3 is TGTGCCAGCAGCTCGCGCTACAGGGTACACGAGCAGTACGTC. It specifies CASSSRYRVHEQYV.

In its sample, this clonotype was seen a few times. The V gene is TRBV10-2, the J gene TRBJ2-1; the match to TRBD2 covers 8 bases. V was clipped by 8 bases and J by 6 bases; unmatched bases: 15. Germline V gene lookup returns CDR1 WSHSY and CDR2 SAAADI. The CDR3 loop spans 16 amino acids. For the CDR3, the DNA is TGCGCCAGCCTTACTCGACTAGCGAGGAATTTCAATGAGCAGTTCTTC. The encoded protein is CASLTRLARNFNEQFF.

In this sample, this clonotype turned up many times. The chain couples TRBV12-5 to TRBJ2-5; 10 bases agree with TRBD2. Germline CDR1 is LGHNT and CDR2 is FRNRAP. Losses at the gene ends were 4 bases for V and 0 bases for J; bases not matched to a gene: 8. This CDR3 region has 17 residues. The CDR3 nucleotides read TGTGCTAGTGGTTGGGCCCCTAGCGGGGGCCACCAAGAGACCCAGTACTTC. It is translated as CASGWAPSGGHQETQYF.

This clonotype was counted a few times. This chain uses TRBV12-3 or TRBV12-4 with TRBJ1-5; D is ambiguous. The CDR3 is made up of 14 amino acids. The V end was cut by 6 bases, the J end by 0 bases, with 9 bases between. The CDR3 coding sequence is TGTGCCAGCAGGGAGGGTTTTAGCAATCAGCCCCAGCATTTT. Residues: CASREGFSNQPQHF.

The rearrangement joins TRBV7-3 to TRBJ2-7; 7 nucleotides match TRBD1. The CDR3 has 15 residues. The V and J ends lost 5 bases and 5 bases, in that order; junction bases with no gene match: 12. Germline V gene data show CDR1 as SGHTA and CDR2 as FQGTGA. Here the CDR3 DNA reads TGTGCCAGCAGCCTGTCGACAGGGAGCAAGCACGAGCAGTACTTC. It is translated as CASSLSTGSKHEQYF.

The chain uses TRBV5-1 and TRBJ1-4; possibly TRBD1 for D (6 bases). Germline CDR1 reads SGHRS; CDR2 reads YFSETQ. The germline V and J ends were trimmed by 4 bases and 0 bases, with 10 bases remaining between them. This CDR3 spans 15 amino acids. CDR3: CASSPGTTTNEKLFF. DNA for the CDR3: TGCGCCAGCAGCCCTGGGACAACAACTAATGAAAAACTGTTTTTT.